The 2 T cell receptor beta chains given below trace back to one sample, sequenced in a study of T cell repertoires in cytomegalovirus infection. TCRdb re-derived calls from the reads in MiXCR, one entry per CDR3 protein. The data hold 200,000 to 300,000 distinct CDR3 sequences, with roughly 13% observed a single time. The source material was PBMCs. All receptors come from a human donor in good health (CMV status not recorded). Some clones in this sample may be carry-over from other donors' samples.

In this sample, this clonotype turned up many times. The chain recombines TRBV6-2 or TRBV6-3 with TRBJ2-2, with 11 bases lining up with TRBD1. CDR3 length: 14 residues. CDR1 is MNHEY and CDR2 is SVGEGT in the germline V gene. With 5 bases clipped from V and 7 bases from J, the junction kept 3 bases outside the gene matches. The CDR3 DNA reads TGTGCCAGCAGTCGGACAGGGGGCTACGGGGAGCTGTTTTTT. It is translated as CASSRTGGYGELFF.

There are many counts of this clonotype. In nucleotides, the CDR3 is TGTGCCAGCAGCATTAGACAGGCGAACGATGAGCAGTTCTTC. This codes for CASSIRQANDEQFF. This rearrangement joins TRBV7-6 to TRBJ2-1; tentative D call: TRBD1 (6 bases). The V gene lost 5 bases and the J gene lost 8 bases, with 16 bases spanning the gap. CDR1 and CDR2 from the germline V gene are SGHVS and FNYEAQ. The CDR3 length is 14 residues.